Each of the 12 T cell receptor beta chains below was sequenced from the same sample in a study of T cells in Graves' hyperthyroidism and ophthalmopathy. RNA transcripts served as the template for amplifying TCR beta CDR3 regions. During a first-round RT-PCR of the TCR CDR3, the HTBI primer set was used. TCRdb re-called the multiplex PCR reads through MiXCR, storing one row per CDR3 protein. The data hold hundreds of thousands of distinct CDR3 sequences, with 11% to 15% observed a single time. The sequencing sample was made of blood. The source of these receptors is a woman aged 25-40 years with Graves' hyperthyroidism.

This chain connects TRBV6-2 or TRBV6-3 to TRBJ2-2; 13 bases match TRBD2. The CDR3 runs 14 residues. The V gene's germline CDR1 is MNHEY and CDR2 SVGEGT. Unmatched junction bases numbered 5, after V lost 10 bases and J lost 6 bases. The CDR3 nucleotides are TGTGCCACCGGGACTAGCGGGATCTCCGGGGAGCTGTTTTTT. Protein sequence: CATGTSGISGELFF.

This chain uses TRBV3-1 with TRBJ2-5, with D possibly being TRBD1 or TRBD2 (5 bases each). The CDR3 contains 16 residues. Trimming left V 4 bases short and J 7 bases short, with 22 bases between. Germline CDR1 and CDR2: LGHDT and YNNKEL (reference sequence). CDR3 region: CASSRVRAKGSGTQYF. The CDR3 DNA sequence: TGTGCCAGCAGCCGAGTACGGGCTAAGGGGAGTGGGACCCAGTACTTC.

This clonotype has just a few counts. The chain has TRBV20-1 and TRBJ2-5; D remains ambiguous. The CDR3 spans 13 residues. Trimming removed 5 bases from V and 0 bases from J, with 10 bases in between. Germline V CDR1 and CDR2: DFQATT, SNEGSKA (reference sequence). The CDR3 DNA sequence: TGCAGTGCTCGACCACCGTACCAAGAGACCCAGTACTTC. The encoded protein is CSARPPYQETQYF.

The chain employs TRBV5-1 and TRBJ2-5; D gene unclear. Trimming shortened V by 5 bases and J by 5 bases, and 13 bases separated the two germline ends. CDR3 length equals 13 residues. The germline V gene encodes CDR1 SGHRS and CDR2 YFSETQ. CDR3 loop: CASRYRVEETQYF. The CDR3 region has the DNA TGCGCCAGCAGGTATCGGGTAGAGGAGACCCAGTACTTC.

This sequence joins TRBV5-6 and TRBJ1-2; tentative D call: TRBD1 (5 bases). Germline-derived CDR1 and CDR2 are SGHDT and YYEEEE. Deletions cut 6 bases from V and 2 bases from J, with 14 bases between. The CDR3 loop spans 14 amino acids. The CDR3 DNA sequence: TGTGCCAGCACCCCCAGGGACGGGAACTATGGCTACACCTTC. Translated: CASTPRDGNYGYTF.

This clonotype was observed many times. The chain carries TRBV11-2 and TRBJ2-1; D uncertain. CDR1 is SGHAT, CDR2 FQNNGV, per germline. V gave up 0 bases and J gave up 6 bases, with 3 bases separating them. There are 12 residues in the CDR3. CDR3 amino acids: CASSLEVNEQFF. CDR3 nucleotide sequence: TGTGCCAGCAGCTTAGAAGTCAATGAGCAGTTCTTC.

This clonotype was detected a few times. The V gene is TRBV28, the J gene TRBJ2-1; 7 bases map to TRBD1. The J segment lost 6 bases and the V segment lost 10 bases, leaving 6 bases of the junction unmatched. This CDR3 comprises 12 residues. Germline loops: CDR1 MDHEN, CDR2 SYDVKM. CDR3 sequence reads: CATSTGINEQFF. CDR3 coding DNA: TGTGCCACCTCGACAGGGATCAATGAGCAGTTCTTC.

Many counts were recorded for this clonotype. V and J are TRBV28 and TRBJ2-1, with D perhaps TRBD1 (6 bases). Trimming cost V 6 bases and J 2 bases, with 11 bases left between them. The germline V gene has CDR1 MDHEN and CDR2 SYDVKM. This CDR3 region has 14 residues. In nucleotides, the CDR3 is TGTGCCAGCAGCCCACAGGGCACCTACAATGAGCAGTTCTTC. Amino acid sequence: CASSPQGTYNEQFF.

This clonotype showed up many times. The chain uses TRBV6-1 and TRBJ2-1; TRBD2 matches at 14 bases. The CDR3 is made up of 16 amino acids. The germline CDR1 and CDR2 sequences are MNHNS and SASEGT. J lost 12 bases, V lost 3 bases, and 10 bases had no gene match. The CDR3 sequence is CASSEIPGLAGERQFF. The CDR3, as DNA: TGTGCCAGCAGTGAGATCCCGGGACTAGCGGGAGAGAGGCAGTTCTTC.

This clonotype was picked up many times. This chain joins TRBV7-9 and TRBJ2-2, with 7 nucleotides matching TRBD2. V was clipped by 0 bases and J by 5 bases; unmatched bases: 3. This CDR3 has 15 amino acids. CDR1 SEHNR and CDR2 FQNEAQ come from the germline V gene (reference sequence). CDR3 coding DNA: TGTGCCAGCAGCTTAGCGGGAGGGCCAACCGGGGAGCTGTTTTTT. Residues: CASSLAGGPTGELFF. The full variable domain, with the rest looked up from reference TRBV7-9 and TRBJ2-2, is DTGVSQNPRHKITKRGQNVTFRCDPISEHNRLYWYRQTLGQGPEFLTYFQNEAQLEKSRLLSDRFSAERPKGSFSTLEIQRTEQGDSAMYLCASSLAGGPTGELFFGEGSRLTVL.

This chain joins TRBV18 and TRBJ2-5; weak D call: TRBD2 (6 bases). The V end lost 2 bases, the J end lost 5 bases, and 12 bases lay between the germline ends. Germline V gene data show CDR1 as KGHSH and CDR2 as LQKENI. This CDR3 contains 14 residues. The CDR3 loop reads CASSPSNGGETQYF. In DNA, the CDR3 is TGTGCCAGCTCACCATCGAACGGAGGGGAGACCCAGTACTTC.

This clonotype was detected ten times or more. This chain links TRBV20-1 with TRBJ1-5; possible D gene TRBD1, 5 bases. CDR3 length: 14 amino acids. V was cut by 5 bases and J by 6 bases, with 17 bases left in between. Germline V gives CDR1 DFQATT, CDR2 SNEGSKA (reference sequence). This chain's CDR3 is CSAPSPGGVQPQHF. The CDR3 DNA is TGCAGTGCTCCCAGCCCGGGGGGTGTTCAGCCCCAGCATTTT.